Following are 10 T cell receptor beta chains from one sample sequenced in a study of OX40 agonist ivuxolimab in advanced cancers. The table came from immunoSEQ multiplex PCR; TCRdb's copy has only in-frame clones and leaves some out. This sample has about 65,000 clones, with around 93% found just once. This sample comprised CD4+ or CD8+ T cells sorted from blood, obtained in a trial of the OX40 agonist ivuxolimab. Receptors were obtained from an adult with an advanced solid tumor such as melanoma, head and neck, liver or kidney cancer.

The rearrangement joins TRBV28 to TRBJ1-4; 7 nucleotides agree with TRBD1. Germline assignment: CDR1 MDHEN and CDR2 SYDVKM. This CDR3 has 13 amino acids. V lost 6 bases, J lost 10 bases, and 8 bases stayed unmatched. The CDR3 DNA follows: TGTGCCAGCAGGCAGGGGGGTTCGGGAAAACTGTTTTTT. Its protein is CASRQGGSGKLFF.

The chain carries TRBV18 and TRBJ2-1; D possibly matches TRBD1 or TRBD2 (5 bases each). Germline V CDR1 and CDR2: KGHSH, LQKENI. The CDR3 is 16 amino acids. Trimming removed 0 bases at V and 5 bases at J, with 14 bases between. The CDR3 reads CASSPPNGGWNNEQFF. The CDR3 DNA reads TGTGCCAGCTCACCACCGAATGGGGGTTGGAACAATGAGCAGTTCTTC.

This chain connects TRBV2 to TRBJ1-2; TRBD1 is a possible D gene (5 bases). The V gene's germline CDR1 is SNHLY and CDR2 FYNNEI. The CDR3 extends over 14 amino acids. V gave up 6 bases and J gave up 0 bases, with 11 bases separating them. The CDR3 DNA reads as TGTGCCAGCAGGCAGGGAGTAACTAACTATGGCTACACCTTC. This encodes CASRQGVTNYGYTF. Based on the CDR3 plus reference TRBV2 and TRBJ1-2, the full variable domain is EPEVTQTPSHQVTQMGQEVILRCVPISNHLYFYWYRQILGQKVEFLVSFYNNEISEKSEIFDDQFSVERPDGSNFTLKIRSTKLEDSAMYFCASRQGVTNYGYTFGSGTRLTVV.

This chain connects TRBV4-1 to TRBJ1-2, with D possibly matching TRBD1 (6 bases). This CDR3 is built from 14 residues. V lost 1 base and J 4 bases, leaving 10 bases between the germline ends. Germline V CDR1 and CDR2: MGHRA, YSYEKL. The CDR3 protein is CASSQAGDFYGYTF. CDR3 DNA: TGCGCCAGCAGCCAAGCAGGGGACTTCTATGGCTACACCTTC.

This clone has a single count. The rearrangement joins TRBV11-2 to TRBJ2-3; 12 bases agree with TRBD2. The germline V gene encodes CDR1 SGHAT and CDR2 FQNNGV. Trimming removed 5 bases from V and 7 bases from J; junction bases left unmatched: 10. The CDR3 contains 16 residues. CDR3 coding DNA: TGTGCCAGCAGCACCGCTAGCGGGGGGGGCCGAAATACGCAGTATTTT. Its protein is CASSTASGGGRNTQYF.

V is TRBV9 and J is TRBJ1-4, with TRBD1 identical over 8 bases. CDR3 size: 16 residues. Trimming took 3 bases from V and 4 from J; bases not matched to a gene: 8. Germline V gives CDR1 SGDLS, CDR2 YYNGEE. The CDR3 nucleotides read TGTGCCAGCAGCGGAAGGGGGACAGGACTTAATGAAAAACTGTTTTTT. Translation gives CASSGRGTGLNEKLFF.

V gene TRBV11-1 combines with J gene TRBJ1-1, with TRBD1 matching over 11 bases. The CDR3 contains 15 residues. V shed 6 bases and J 2 bases; nucleotides not matched to a gene: 5. Looked up from germline, CDR1 is SGHAT and CDR2 is FQDESV (reference sequence). The CDR3 protein is CASRPGTGGNTEAFF. The CDR3 coding sequence is TGTGCCAGCAGGCCAGGGACAGGGGGAAACACTGAAGCTTTCTTT.

This chain connects TRBV5-8 to TRBJ1-1; D gene unclear. The V end was cut by 2 bases, the J end by 3 bases, with 5 bases between. Germline CDR1 reads SGHTS; CDR2 reads YDEGEE. This CDR3 is built from 12 residues. The CDR3 coding sequence is TGTGCCAGCAGCTTTGGGTACACTGAAGCTTTCTTT. This codes for CASSFGYTEAFF.

The rearrangement joins TRBV28 to TRBJ1-4; D is ambiguous. The CDR3 is made up of 15 amino acids. V lost 8 bases and J lost 0, with 13 bases in between. Germline V gives CDR1 MDHEN, CDR2 SYDVKM. The CDR3 DNA sequence: TGTGCCAGCCGAAGAGATCCCGCAACTAATGAAAAACTGTTTTTT. This sequence encodes CASRRDPATNEKLFF.

The chain is built from TRBV18 and TRBJ2-2; 9 bases line up with TRBD1. V lost 8 bases and J lost 7; bases outside the gene matches: 14. Germline V CDR1 and CDR2: KGHSH, LQKENI. CDR3 size: 16 residues. CDR3 in DNA: TGTGCCAGCACTCAAACTACAGGGGGCGAAAACGGGGAGCTGTTTTTT. Protein sequence: CASTQTTGGENGELFF. The entire variable domain, with the rest obtained from reference TRBV18 and TRBJ2-2, is as follows: NAGVMQNPRHLVRRRGQEARLRCSPMKGHSHVYWYRQLPEEGLKFMVYLQKENIIDESGMPKERFSAEFPKEGPSILRIQQVVRGDSAAYFCASTQTTGGENGELFFGEGSRLTVL.